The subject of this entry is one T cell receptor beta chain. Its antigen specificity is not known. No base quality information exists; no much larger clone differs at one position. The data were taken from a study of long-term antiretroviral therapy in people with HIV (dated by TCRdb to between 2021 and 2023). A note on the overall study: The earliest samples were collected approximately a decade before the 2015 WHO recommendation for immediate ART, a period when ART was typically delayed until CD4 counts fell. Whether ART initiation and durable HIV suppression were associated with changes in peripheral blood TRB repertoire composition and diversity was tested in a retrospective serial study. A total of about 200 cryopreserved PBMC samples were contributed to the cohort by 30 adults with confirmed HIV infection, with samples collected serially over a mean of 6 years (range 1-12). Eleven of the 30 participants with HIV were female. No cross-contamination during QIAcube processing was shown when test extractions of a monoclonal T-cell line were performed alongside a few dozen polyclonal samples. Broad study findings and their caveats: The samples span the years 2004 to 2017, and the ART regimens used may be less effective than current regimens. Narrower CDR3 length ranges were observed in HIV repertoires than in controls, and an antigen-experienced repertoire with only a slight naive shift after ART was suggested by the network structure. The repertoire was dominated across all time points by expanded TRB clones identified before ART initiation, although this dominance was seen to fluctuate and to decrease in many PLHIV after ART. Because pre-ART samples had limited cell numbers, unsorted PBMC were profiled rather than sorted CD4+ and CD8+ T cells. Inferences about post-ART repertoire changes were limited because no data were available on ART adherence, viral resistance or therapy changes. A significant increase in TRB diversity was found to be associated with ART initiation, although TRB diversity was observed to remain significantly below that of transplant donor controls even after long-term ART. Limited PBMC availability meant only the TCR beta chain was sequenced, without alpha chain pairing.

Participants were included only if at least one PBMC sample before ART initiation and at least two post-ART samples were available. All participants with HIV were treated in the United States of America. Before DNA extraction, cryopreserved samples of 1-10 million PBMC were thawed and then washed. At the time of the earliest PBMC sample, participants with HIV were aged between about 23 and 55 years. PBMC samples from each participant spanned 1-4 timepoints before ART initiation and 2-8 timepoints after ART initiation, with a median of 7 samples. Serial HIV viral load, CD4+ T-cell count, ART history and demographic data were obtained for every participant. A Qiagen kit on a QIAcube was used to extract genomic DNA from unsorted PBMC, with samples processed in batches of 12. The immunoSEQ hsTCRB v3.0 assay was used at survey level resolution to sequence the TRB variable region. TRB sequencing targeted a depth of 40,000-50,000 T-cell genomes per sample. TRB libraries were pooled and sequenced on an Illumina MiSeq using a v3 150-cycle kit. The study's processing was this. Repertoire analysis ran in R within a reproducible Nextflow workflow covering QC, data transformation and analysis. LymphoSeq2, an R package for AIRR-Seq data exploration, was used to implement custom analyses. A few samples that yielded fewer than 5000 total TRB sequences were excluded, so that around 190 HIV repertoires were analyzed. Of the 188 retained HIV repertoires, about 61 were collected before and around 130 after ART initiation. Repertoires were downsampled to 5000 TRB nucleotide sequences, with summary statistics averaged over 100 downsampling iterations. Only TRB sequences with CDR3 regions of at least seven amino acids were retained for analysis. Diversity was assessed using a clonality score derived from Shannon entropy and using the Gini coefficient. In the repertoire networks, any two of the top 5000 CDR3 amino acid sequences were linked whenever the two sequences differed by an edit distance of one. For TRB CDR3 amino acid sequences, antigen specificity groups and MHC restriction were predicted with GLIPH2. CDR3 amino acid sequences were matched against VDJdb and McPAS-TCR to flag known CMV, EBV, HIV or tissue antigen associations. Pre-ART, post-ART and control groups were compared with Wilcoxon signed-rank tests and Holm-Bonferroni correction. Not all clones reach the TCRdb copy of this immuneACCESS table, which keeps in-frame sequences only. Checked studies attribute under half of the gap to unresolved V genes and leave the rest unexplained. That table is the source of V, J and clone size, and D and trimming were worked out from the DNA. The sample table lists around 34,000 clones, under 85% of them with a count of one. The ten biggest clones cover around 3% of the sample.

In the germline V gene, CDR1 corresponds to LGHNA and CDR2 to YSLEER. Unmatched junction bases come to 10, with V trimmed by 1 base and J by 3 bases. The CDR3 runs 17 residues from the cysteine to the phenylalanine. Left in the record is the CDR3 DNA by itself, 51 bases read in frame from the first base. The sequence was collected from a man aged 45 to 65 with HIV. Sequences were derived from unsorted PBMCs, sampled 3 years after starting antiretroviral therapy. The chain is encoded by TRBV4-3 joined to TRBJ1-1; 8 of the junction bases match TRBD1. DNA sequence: TGCGCCAGCAGCCAAGGTGTTGGGGCAGGGGGCTACACTGAAGCTTTCTTT. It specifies CASSQGVGAGGYTEAFF.